This T cell receptor beta chain was obtained from a study of shared clonotypes between healthy human individuals. Study outcomes and limitations: Despite large depth, sorted-subset datasets appeared incompletely sequenced.

In regard to this clone: Its antigen is unknown.

The donor cohort consisted entirely of Caucasian adults residing in Nashville, Tennessee. Splitting the CD4+ cells yielded a CD45RA+ naive subset and a CD45RA-negative memory subset. The assay was immunoSEQ multiplex PCR, and TCRdb's table has in-frame clones only and misses some. The sample contains 2 million to 2.5 million clones, 85% to 95% of which appear only once. This CDR3 has 14 amino acids. The germline V gene has CDR1 LNHDA and CDR2 SQIVND (reference sequence). V was clipped by 3 bases and J by 4 bases, with 10 bases between them. The sequence was obtained from a man younger than 35 in good health. Some clones in this sample may be carry-over from other donors' samples. Sequenced material: naive CD4+ T cells from PBMCs. Described subset: CD45RA+ positively selected. V and J are TRBV19 and TRBJ2-1; maybe TRBD2 (6 bases). Here the CDR3 DNA reads TGTGCCAGTAGTATTGGGACTGATTACAATGAGCAGTTCTTC. This translates into CASSIGTDYNEQFF.